These 2 T cell receptor beta chains were sequenced from one sample in a study of patients and donors after allogeneic stem cell transplantation. MiXCR, applied by TCRdb to the RT-PCR reads, yields one record per CDR3 protein. Among 800 or so distinct CDR3 sequences listed, approximately 1.9% were seen once. Sequenced input: blood, either unsorted or a sorted T cell fraction (not recorded which). The receptor set was obtained from a human donor who was either an allogeneic HSCT recipient or a stem cell or donor lymphocyte infusion donor (not recorded which). It is not recorded whose cells these are; they may come from a transplant donor.

By sample fraction, this clonotype is large (0.1 to 1%). The chain is built from TRBV18 and TRBJ2-4, with 10 positions matching TRBD1. The CDR3 consists of 17 residues. CDR1 and CDR2 (germline): KGHSH, LQKENI. With V trimmed by 4 bases and J by 0 bases, 6 bases remained unmatched. The CDR3 loop reads CASSHLRDRGAKNIQYF. CDR3 nucleotide sequence: TGTGCCAGCTCACACCTACGGGACAGGGGAGCCAAAAACATTCAGTACTTC.

In this sample, this clonotype is large (0.1 to 1%). This chain joins TRBV13 and TRBJ2-3, with unresolved D. V lost 5 bases to trimming and J lost 0 bases, with 15 bases between them. The length of the CDR3 is 16 residues. Per the germline V gene, CDR1 is PRHDT and CDR2 is FYEKMQ (reference sequence). CDR3 coding DNA: TGTGCCAGCAGCCTGGGGAACTACATTAGCACAGATACGCAGTATTTT. Amino acid sequence: CASSLGNYISTDTQYF. The full variable domain, with the rest looked up from reference TRBV13 and TRBJ2-3, is AAGVIQSPRHLIKEKRETATLKCYPIPRHDTVYWYQQGPGQDPQFLISFYEKMQSDKGSIPDRFSAQQFSDYHSELNMSSLELGDSALYFCASSLGNYISTDTQYFGPGTRLTVL.